The following is a TCR beta chain sequence with its context. Its antigen remains undetermined. Per-base qualities were not stored, and no clone one base away is much larger. Libraries came from the immunoSEQ multiplex PCR assay. Under the source paper's analysis protocol: A statistical classification framework was built to diagnose cytomegalovirus status from the catalog of TCR beta chain sequences. In its TCRdb copy, this immuneACCESS table keeps in-frame sequences only and misses some clones. Where compared with another copy, unresolved V genes explain less than half of these, and the others have no known cause. V and J calls and clone size are those listed in that table; D and trimming were worked out from the DNA. The sample contains approximately 140,000 clones, around four fifths of them found a single time. The ten largest clones represent 1.4% of the sample. The source of the sample is a study of cytomegalovirus exposure and HLA in healthy donors listed by TCRdb under 2017. Describing the broader study: According to a later analysis, one platform produced both the approximately 110 validation repertoires and the 666 repertoires of the first cohort. The study aimed to test whether cataloging public T cell receptors could reveal signatures of past pathogen exposure. A separate validation cohort of roughly 120 different subjects was used in addition to the roughly 640-subject first cohort. The study combined high-throughput TCR immunosequencing, statistical association of individual TCRs with disease status, and machine learning to predict cytomegalovirus infection status.

Results and caveats for the whole study, not just this receptor: The authors suggested that the approach could potentially be generalized to other disease states and immunological phenotypes. The study gave a list of about 160 TCR beta chains associated with cytomegalovirus. In vitro tests confirmed that a few of the cytomegalovirus-associated TCR beta chains recognize cytomegalovirus antigens. The classifier was reported to diagnose cytomegalovirus status with high specificity and sensitivity in both the original cohort and the validation cohort. Of the cluster scores, 90% to 95% were above 0 in a later analysis, which found that TCRs clustered in the first cohort also tended to co-occur in the roughly 130 validation repertoires. A later analysis lacked HLA typing for the validation cohort, so it scored co-occurrence in that cohort across all 110 or so repertoires. Across donors, most TCR sequences were observed very rarely, whereas some public TCRs were present in many individuals.

From its cysteine to its phenylalanine, the CDR3 spans 15 amino acids. The only DNA kept is the CDR3, 45 bases in frame from the first base. Between the V and J ends, shortened by 1 base and 3 bases respectively, the junction contains 13 bases. Based on the germline V gene, the CDR1 and CDR2 sequences are SGHTA and FQGNSA. The donors belonged to the validation cohort of 120 subjects, which was separate from the roughly 670-subject first cohort. The sequence links TRBV7-2 to TRBJ2-7; possibly the D gene is TRBD1, per 7 matching bases. The TCR comes from a woman in her 30s in good health and CMV-seronegative. Sequencing was carried out using PBMCs. The CDR3 protein sequence reads: CASSLGQGGSYEQYF. The DNA sequence reads TGTGCCAGCAGCTTAGGTCAGGGGGGAAGCTACGAGCAGTACTTC.